A single sample gave rise to the 17 T cell receptor beta chains below, sequenced in a study of T cells in Graves' hyperthyroidism and ophthalmopathy. The CDR3 regions of TCR beta were amplified from RNA transcripts. First-round RT-PCR targeting the TCR CDR3 was performed with the HTBI primer set. TCRdb redid the calling of the multiplex PCR reads with MiXCR, one entry per CDR3 protein. In the table there are roughly 520,000 distinct CDR3 sequences, approximately 25% of which are singletons. Sequenced sample: blood. Every receptor here comes from a woman aged 25 to 39 with Graves' ophthalmopathy.

This clonotype was counted many times. This rearrangement joins TRBV19 to TRBJ2-2, with 8 bases aligning to TRBD2. The V segment lost 4 bases and the J segment 0 bases; nucleotides outside the gene matches: 1. The CDR3 has 15 residues. Per the germline V gene, CDR1 is LNHDA and CDR2 is SQIVND (reference sequence). CDR3 sequence (DNA): TGTGCCAGTAGTAAGGGACTAGCGAACACCGGGGAGCTGTTTTTT. Residues: CASSKGLANTGELFF.

V gene TRBV27 combines with J gene TRBJ1-6, with D possibly matching TRBD1 (6 bases). CDR1 and CDR2 from the germline V gene are MNHEY and SMNVEV (reference sequence). V lost 5 bases, J lost 5 bases, and 13 bases lay in between. The CDR3 loop spans 15 amino acids. CDR3 loop: CASSLGGGHNSPLHF. The DNA of the CDR3 is TGTGCCAGCAGTCTAGGGGGGGGGCATAATTCACCCCTCCACTTT.

The chain is built from TRBV6-2 or TRBV6-3 and TRBJ1-5, with unresolved D. With 8 bases removed from V and 3 bases from J, the gap between germline ends came to 11 bases. The CDR3 runs 13 residues. Per germline, CDR1 MNHEY and CDR2 SVGEGT. The CDR3 DNA follows: TGTGCCAGCCACTCGATTCCCAATCAGCCCCAGCATTTT. As protein: CASHSIPNQPQHF.

The gene calls are TRBV6-5 and TRBJ2-6; D is perhaps TRBD2 (6 bases). The CDR3 contains 17 residues. V shed 3 bases and J shed 2 bases, with 14 bases lying between them. Germline CDR1 and CDR2: MNHEY and SVGAGI. The CDR3 loop reads CASSYSGGSPGANVLTF. Written as DNA, the CDR3 is TGTGCCAGCAGTTATAGCGGTGGGTCACCTGGGGCCAACGTCCTGACTTTC.

The rearrangement links TRBV2 to TRBJ2-7; TRBD2 aligns across 8 bases. The CDR3 extends over 14 amino acids. Germline lookup yields CDR1 SNHLY and CDR2 FYNNEI. J was trimmed by 3 bases and V by 8 bases; bases with no gene match: 9. The CDR3 nucleotides read TGTGCCAGCCTTAGCGGGATGGGTGACTACGAGCAGTACTTC. This encodes CASLSGMGDYEQYF.

This clonotype was seen a few times. The chain joins TRBV12-3 or TRBV12-4 to TRBJ2-5; 9 bases fit TRBD1. V dropped 5 bases and J dropped 5; count of bases not matched to a gene: 9. The CDR3 totals 15 residues. CDR3 amino acids: CASSLNRGQGETQYF. CDR3 DNA sequence: TGTGCCAGCAGTCTCAACAGGGGGCAGGGGGAGACCCAGTACTTC.

As DNA, the CDR3 is TGTGCCAGCAGTCCGGGACAGGGGATGGGGAACACTGAAGCTTTCTTT. Translated, it gives CASSPGQGMGNTEAFF. This sequence joins TRBV11-1 and TRBJ1-1, with 10 bases identical to TRBD1. The length of the CDR3 is 16 residues. V lost 6 bases, J lost 1 base, and 8 bases stayed unmatched. The germline V gene has CDR1 SGHAT and CDR2 FQDESV (reference sequence).

The V gene is TRBV28, the J gene TRBJ2-7; the D gene is possibly TRBD2 (6 bases). Germline assignment: CDR1 MDHEN and CDR2 SYDVKM. The CDR3 loop spans 13 amino acids. Trimming shortened V by 3 bases and J by 5 bases, and 11 bases separated the two germline ends. CDR3 protein: CASSFSGVDEQYF. The CDR3 bases are TGTGCCAGCAGTTTTTCGGGGGTCGACGAGCAGTACTTC.

This chain uses TRBV30 with TRBJ1-2; maybe TRBD1 (6 bases). The germline V and J ends were trimmed by 1 base and 8 bases, with 14 bases remaining between them. CDR3 length: 13 residues. CDR1 is GTSNPN and CDR2 is SVGIG in the germline V gene (reference sequence). CDR3 amino acids: CAWSGTAAGGYTF. DNA of the CDR3: TGTGCCTGGAGTGGGACAGCGGCTGGGGGCTACACCTTC. Drawing the rest from reference TRBV30 and TRBJ1-2, the complete variable domain is SQTIHQWPATLVQPVGSPLSLECTVEGTSNPNLYWYRQAAGRGLQLLFYSVGIGQISSEVPQNLSASRPQDRQFILSSKKLLLSDSGFYLCAWSGTAAGGYTFGSGTRLTVV.

This clonotype came up many times. The genes are TRBV6-2 or TRBV6-3 and TRBJ1-2; a possible D gene is TRBD1 (5 bases). Germline values: CDR1 MNHEY, CDR2 SVGEGT. The V end lost 7 bases, the J end lost 4 bases, and 13 bases lay between the germline ends. The CDR3 spans 13 residues. CDR3 in DNA: TGTGCCAGCACTATAGGGACGACCTATGGCTACACCTTC. Its protein is CASTIGTTYGYTF.

J is TRBJ1-2 and V is TRBV6-1; D unresolved. The CDR3 runs to 12 residues. The germline gives CDR1 MNHNS, CDR2 SASEGT. V was trimmed by 4 bases and J by 7 bases, leaving 10 bases between them. In nucleotides, the CDR3 is TGTGCCAGCAGTGGGGATCACGGTGGCTACACCTTC. Its translation: CASSGDHGGYTF.

This clonotype was found many times. The chain links TRBV12-3 or TRBV12-4 to TRBJ1-1, with D perhaps matching TRBD1 (6 bases). Trimming took off 3 bases at V and 0 bases at J, with 20 bases between the two ends. The CDR3 runs to 18 residues. CDR3 bases: TGTGCCAGCAGTTTCTCAGGGGTTGGGGTGAAAATGAACACTGAAGCTTTCTTT. Translating gives CASSFSGVGVKMNTEAFF.

The chain uses TRBV6-5 and TRBJ2-5; 9 bases are a match to TRBD1. Germline V CDR1 and CDR2: MNHEY, SVGAGI. CDR3 length: 13 residues. Losses at the gene ends were 2 bases for V and 7 bases for J; bases not matched to a gene: 2. The CDR3 here is CASSYGTGRTQYF. The CDR3 nucleotides are TGTGCCAGCAGTTACGGGACAGGGAGGACCCAGTACTTC.

This clonotype was seen only a few times. The chain couples TRBV12-3 or TRBV12-4 to TRBJ1-2; possible D gene TRBD1, 5 bases. The CDR3 totals 16 residues. Trimming cost V 6 bases and J 2 bases, with 19 bases left between them. The CDR3 here is CASRQSGHRQNYGYTF. Written as DNA, the CDR3 is TGTGCCAGCAGGCAAAGTGGACATCGTCAAAACTATGGCTACACCTTC.

The sample holds many counts of this clonotype. CDR3 DNA: TGTGCCAGCAGTTTATGGTCCCCGGTACAGGAGATGGAGACCCAGTACTTC. Translated, it gives CASSLWSPVQEMETQYF. The chain combines TRBV28 with TRBJ2-5; TRBD1 is a possible D gene (5 bases). The germline CDR1 and CDR2 sequences are MDHEN and SYDVKM. Trimming stripped 0 bases from V and 5 bases from J, with 19 bases between. CDR3 length equals 17 residues.

This clonotype showed up many times. J is TRBJ1-2 and V is TRBV6-2 or TRBV6-3, with 7 nucleotides matching TRBD1. Germline lookup yields CDR1 MNHEY and CDR2 SVGEGT. V dropped 7 bases and J dropped 6; count of bases not matched to a gene: 11. The CDR3 loop spans 14 amino acids. The CDR3 sequence is CASNPVRGRHGYTF. CDR3 bases: TGTGCCAGCAATCCAGTGAGGGGGCGACATGGCTACACCTTC.

This clonotype was detected ten times or more. This sequence joins TRBV3-1 and TRBJ1-1; D is perhaps TRBD1 (6 bases). The CDR3 extends over 15 amino acids. V dropped 6 bases and J dropped 5 bases, with 19 bases sitting between them. CDR1 LGHDT and CDR2 YNNKEL come from the germline V gene (reference sequence). The CDR3 DNA is TGTGCCAGCAGGACGAGGGGGGGGTTTGAGACTGAAGCTTTCTTT. Its protein is CASRTRGGFETEAFF.